What follows is one TCR beta chain and its context. Between the trimmed V and J ends, which lost 3 bases and 0 bases, there was a span of 10 bases. Germline V gene lookup returns CDR1 SGDLS and CDR2 YYNGEE. The CDR3 is 15 amino acids. This record belongs to a study of blood T cells in healthy people across ages. A J-beta primer mix and a sample-barcoded 5' primer were used in a second PCR of about 6 to 12 cycles. Using its own MiXCR run on the 5' RACE reads, TCRdb lists one record per CDR3 protein. The data show 250,000 to 300,000 distinct CDR3 sequences, 25% to 30% seen once. Sequencing was done on a sample of blood. The chain uses TRBV9 and TRBJ2-1, with D possibly called TRBD1 or TRBD2 (5 bases each). The receptor was isolated from a woman in her seventies in good health. The CDR3 spells CASSAGPNSYNEQFF. In DNA form, the CDR3 reads TGTGCCAGCAGCGCGGGACCAAACTCCTACAATGAGCAGTTCTTC.